This T cell receptor beta chain originates from a study of cytomegalovirus exposure and HLA in healthy donors. The germline gives CDR1 MGHDK, CDR2 SYGVNS. The J segment lost 6 bases and the V segment lost 4 bases, leaving 7 bases of the junction unmatched. The CDR3 extends over 15 amino acids. Repertoires were generated with immunoSEQ multiplex PCR, while TCRdb's copy carries only in-frame clones and drops some. The sample lists some 110,000 clones; about 87% were seen once. What was sequenced was PBMCs. The clonotype was recovered from a man between 18 and 29 years old in good health and CMV-seronegative. This chain connects TRBV25-1 to TRBJ2-5; 11 bases agree with TRBD2. Here the CDR3 reads CASSVGLAGGKTQYF. For the CDR3, the DNA is TGTGCCAGCAGTGTAGGCCTAGCGGGGGGAAAGACCCAGTACTTC.